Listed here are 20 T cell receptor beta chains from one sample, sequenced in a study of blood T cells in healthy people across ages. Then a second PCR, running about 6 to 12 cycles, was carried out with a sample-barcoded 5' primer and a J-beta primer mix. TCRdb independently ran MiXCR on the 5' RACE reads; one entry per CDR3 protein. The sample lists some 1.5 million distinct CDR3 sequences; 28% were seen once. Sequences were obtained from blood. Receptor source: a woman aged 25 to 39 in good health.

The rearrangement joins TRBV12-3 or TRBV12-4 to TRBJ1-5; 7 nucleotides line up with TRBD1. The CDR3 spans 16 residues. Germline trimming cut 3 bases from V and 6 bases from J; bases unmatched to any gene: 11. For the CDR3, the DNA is TGTGCCAGCAGTTTTAGGCAGGGGGTAGGGATTCAGCCCCAGCATTTT. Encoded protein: CASSFRQGVGIQPQHF.

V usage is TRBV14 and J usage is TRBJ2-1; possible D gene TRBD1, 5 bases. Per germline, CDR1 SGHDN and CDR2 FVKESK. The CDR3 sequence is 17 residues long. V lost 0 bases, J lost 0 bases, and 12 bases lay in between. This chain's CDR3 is CASSQDTGPGSYNEQFF. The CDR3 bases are TGTGCCAGCAGCCAAGATACAGGTCCGGGCTCCTACAATGAGCAGTTCTTC.

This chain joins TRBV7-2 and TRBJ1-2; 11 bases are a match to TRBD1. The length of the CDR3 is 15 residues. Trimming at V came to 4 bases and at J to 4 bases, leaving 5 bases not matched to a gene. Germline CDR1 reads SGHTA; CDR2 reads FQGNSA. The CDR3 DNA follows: TGTGCCAGCAGCTCACAAGGGACAGGGGGCTATGGCTACACCTTC. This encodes CASSSQGTGGYGYTF.

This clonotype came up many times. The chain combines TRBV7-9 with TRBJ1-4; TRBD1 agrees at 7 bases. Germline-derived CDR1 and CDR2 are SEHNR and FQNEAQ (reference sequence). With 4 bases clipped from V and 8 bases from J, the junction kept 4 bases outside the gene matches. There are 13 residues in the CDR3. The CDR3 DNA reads TGTGCCAGCAGCTCCGGGACAGACGAAAAACTGTTTTTT. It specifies CASSSGTDEKLFF.

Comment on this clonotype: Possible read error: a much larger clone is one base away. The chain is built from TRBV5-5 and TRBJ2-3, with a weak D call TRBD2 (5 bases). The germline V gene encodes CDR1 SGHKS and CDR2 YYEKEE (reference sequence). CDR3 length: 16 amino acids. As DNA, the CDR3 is TGTGTCAGCAGCTTGGAGGTGCGTACTAGCACAGATACGCAGTATTTT. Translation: CVSSLEVRTSTDTQYF.

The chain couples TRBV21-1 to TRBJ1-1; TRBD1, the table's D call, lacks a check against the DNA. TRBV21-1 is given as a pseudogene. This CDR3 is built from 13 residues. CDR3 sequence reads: CASSKVSRGSAFF. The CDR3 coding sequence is TGTGCCAGCAGCAAAGTGAGCAGGGGGAGTGCTTTCTTT.

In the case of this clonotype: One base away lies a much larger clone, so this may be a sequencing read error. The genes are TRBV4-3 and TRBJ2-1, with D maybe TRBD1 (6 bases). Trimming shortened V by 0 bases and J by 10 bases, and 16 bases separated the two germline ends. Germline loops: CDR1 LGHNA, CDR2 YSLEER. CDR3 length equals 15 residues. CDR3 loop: CASSQEGAYIYEQFF. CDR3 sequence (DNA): TGCGCCAGCAGCCAAGAGGGGGCCTACATCTACGAGCAGTTCTTC.

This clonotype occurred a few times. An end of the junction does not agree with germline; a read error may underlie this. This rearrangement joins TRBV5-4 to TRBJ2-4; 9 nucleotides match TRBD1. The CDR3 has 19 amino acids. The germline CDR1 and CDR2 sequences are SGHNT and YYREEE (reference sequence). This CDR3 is CASSLATGTGLLAKNIQYF. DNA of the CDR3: TGTGCCAGCAGCTTGGCCACCGGGACAGGGTTACTAGCCAAGAACATTCAGTACTTC. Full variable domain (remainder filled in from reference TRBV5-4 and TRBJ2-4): ETGVTQSPTHLIKTRGQQVTLRCSSQSGHNTVSWYQQALGQGPQFIFQYYREEENGRGNFPPRFSGLQFPNYSSELNVNALELDDSALYLCASSLATGTGLLAKNIQYFGAGTRLSVL.

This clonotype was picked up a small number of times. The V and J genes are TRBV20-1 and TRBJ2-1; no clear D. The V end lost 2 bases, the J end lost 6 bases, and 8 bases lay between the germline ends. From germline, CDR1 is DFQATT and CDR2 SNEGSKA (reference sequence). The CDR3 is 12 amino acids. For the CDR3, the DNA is TGCAGTGCTAGATCCGTCGCCAATGAGCAGTTCTTC. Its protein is CSARSVANEQFF.

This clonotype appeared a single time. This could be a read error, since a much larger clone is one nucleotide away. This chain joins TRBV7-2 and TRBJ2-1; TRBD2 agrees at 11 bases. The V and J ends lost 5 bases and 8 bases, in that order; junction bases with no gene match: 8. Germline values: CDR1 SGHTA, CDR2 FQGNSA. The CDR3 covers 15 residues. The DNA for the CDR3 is TGTGCCAGCAGCCAACTAGCGGGGGCTCTAGATGAGCAGTTCTTC. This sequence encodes CASSQLAGALDEQFF.

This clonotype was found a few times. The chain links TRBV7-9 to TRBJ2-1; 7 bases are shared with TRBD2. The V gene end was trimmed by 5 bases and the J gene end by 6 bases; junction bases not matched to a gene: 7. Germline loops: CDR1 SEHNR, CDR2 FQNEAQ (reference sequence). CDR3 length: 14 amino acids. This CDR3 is CASSPRGRGNEQFF. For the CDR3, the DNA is TGTGCCAGCAGCCCTCGAGGGAGGGGCAATGAGCAGTTCTTC. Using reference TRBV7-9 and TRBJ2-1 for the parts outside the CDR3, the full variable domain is DTGVSQNPRHKITKRGQNVTFRCDPISEHNRLYWYRQTLGQGPEFLTYFQNEAQLEKSRLLSDRFSAERPKGSFSTLEIQRTEQGDSAMYLCASSPRGRGNEQFFGPGTRLTVL.

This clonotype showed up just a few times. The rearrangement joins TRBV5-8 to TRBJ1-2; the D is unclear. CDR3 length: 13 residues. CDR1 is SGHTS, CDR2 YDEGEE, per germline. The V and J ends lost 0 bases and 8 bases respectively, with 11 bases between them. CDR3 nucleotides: TGTGCCAGCAGCTTGGAATCCATGATGGGCTACACCTTC. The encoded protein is CASSLESMMGYTF.

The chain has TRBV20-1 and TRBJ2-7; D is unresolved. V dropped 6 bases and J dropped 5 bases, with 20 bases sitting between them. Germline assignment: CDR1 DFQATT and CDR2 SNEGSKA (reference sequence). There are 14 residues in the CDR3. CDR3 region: CSAKLPGASDEQYF. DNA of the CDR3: TGCAGTGCCAAGTTACCGGGTGCGTCCGACGAGCAGTACTTC.

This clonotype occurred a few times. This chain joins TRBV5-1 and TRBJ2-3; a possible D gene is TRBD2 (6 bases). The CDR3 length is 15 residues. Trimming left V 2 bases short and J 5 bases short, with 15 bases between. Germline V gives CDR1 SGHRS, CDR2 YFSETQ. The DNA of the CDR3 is TGCGCCAGCAGCTTCGAGGGACTCAGCGAAGATACGCAGTATTTT. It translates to CASSFEGLSEDTQYF.

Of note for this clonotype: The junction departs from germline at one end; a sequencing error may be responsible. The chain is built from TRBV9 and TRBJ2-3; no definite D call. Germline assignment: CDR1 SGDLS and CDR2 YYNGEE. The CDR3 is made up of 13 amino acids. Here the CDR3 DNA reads TGTGCCAACAGCGTGGCACGGGCAGATACGCAGTATTTT. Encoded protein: CANSVARADTQYF.

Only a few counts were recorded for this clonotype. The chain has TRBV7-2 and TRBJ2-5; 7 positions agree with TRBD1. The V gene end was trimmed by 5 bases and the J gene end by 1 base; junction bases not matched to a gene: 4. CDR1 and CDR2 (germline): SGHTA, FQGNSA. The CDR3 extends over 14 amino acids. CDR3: CTSSINRGQETQYF. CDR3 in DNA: TGTACCAGCAGCATTAACAGGGGCCAAGAGACCCAGTACTTC.

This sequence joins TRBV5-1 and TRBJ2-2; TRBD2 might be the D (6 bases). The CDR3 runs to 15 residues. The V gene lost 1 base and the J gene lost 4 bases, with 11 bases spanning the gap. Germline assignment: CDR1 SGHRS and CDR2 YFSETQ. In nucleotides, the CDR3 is TGCGCCAGCAGCTTGCGCGGGAAGATCACCGGGGAGCTGTTTTTT. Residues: CASSLRGKITGELFF. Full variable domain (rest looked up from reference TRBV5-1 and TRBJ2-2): KAGVTQTPRYLIKTRGQQVTLSCSPISGHRSVSWYQQTPGQGLQFLFEYFSETQRNKGNFPGRFSGRQFSNSRSEMNVSTLELGDSALYLCASSLRGKITGELFFGEGSRLTVL.

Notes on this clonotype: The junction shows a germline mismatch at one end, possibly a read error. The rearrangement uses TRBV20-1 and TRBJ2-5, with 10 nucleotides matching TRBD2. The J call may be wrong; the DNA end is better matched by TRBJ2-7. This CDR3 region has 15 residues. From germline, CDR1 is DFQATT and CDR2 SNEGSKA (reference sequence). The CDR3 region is CSAGDLAGGTYEQYF. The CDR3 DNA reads TGCAGTGCTGGAGATTTAGCGGGAGGAACCTACGAGCAGTACTTC.

Written as DNA, the CDR3 is TGTGCCAGCAGCTTAGAATCGTTTTTCTATGGCTACACCTTC. Translated: CASSLESFFYGYTF. The chain carries TRBV7-9 and TRBJ1-2; D ambiguous. This CDR3 is 14 amino acids long. CDR1 SEHNR and CDR2 FQNEAQ come from the germline V gene (reference sequence). The V and J ends lost 1 base and 4 bases respectively, with 10 bases between them.

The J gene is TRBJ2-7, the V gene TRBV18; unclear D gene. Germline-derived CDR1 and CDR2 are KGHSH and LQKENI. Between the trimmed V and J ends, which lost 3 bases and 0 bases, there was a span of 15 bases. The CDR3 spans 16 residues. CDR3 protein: CASSPNQPYSSYEQYF. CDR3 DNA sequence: TGTGCCAGCTCACCCAACCAACCCTATAGCTCCTACGAGCAGTACTTC.